This TCR beta chain originates from a study of blood T cells in healthy people across ages. The authors ran a second PCR of 7 to 11 cycles using a sample-barcoded 5' primer and a J-beta primer mix. The template-switch adaptor, which had 12 random nucleotides, put a tag on each cDNA molecule. A single record per CDR3 protein comes from TCRdb applying MiXCR to the 5' RACE reads. The sample has about 640,000 distinct CDR3 sequences, around 41% seen once; the top ten hold about 32%. Study conclusions and caveats: A greater number of naive CD4+ cells and higher diversity distinguished long-lived donors from aged donors. Possibly confounding the expanded clonotype changes was the fact that donor CMV status was unknown.

Of note for this clonotype: The target antigen is unknown.

Germline V gene lookup returns CDR1 LNHNV and CDR2 YYDKDF (reference sequence). V lost 1 base and J lost 8, with 14 bases in between. The CDR3 runs 14 residues. This clonotype originated in an elderly man in good health. What was sequenced was blood. This chain joins TRBV15 and TRBJ1-2; D is unresolved. The CDR3 sequence is CATSRGPGVQGYTF. For the CDR3, the DNA is TGTGCCACCAGCAGAGGTCCCGGGGTACAGGGCTACACCTTC. Drawing the rest from reference TRBV15 and TRBJ1-2, the complete variable domain is DAMVIQNPRYQVTQFGKPVTLSCSQTLNHNVMYWYQQKSSQAPKLLFHYYDKDFNNEADTPDNFQSRRPNTSFCFLDIRSPGLGDTAMYLCATSRGPGVQGYTFGSGTRLTVV.